The 5 T cell receptor beta chains given below trace back to one sample, sequenced in a study of post-analysis software for immune sequencing data. Whole-study findings and limits: The five TRBV segments detected at higher frequency in patients than in controls included TRBV5-6, TRBV5-1 and TRBV20-1.

Unique-molecular-identifier-tagged TCR beta cDNA libraries were used. TCRdb called the PCR reads again in MiXCR, with one record for every CDR3 protein. The sample has 750,000 to 950,000 distinct CDR3 sequences; roughly 58% are singletons. These receptors are not linked to any known antigen. Material for sequencing was blood. The receptor set was obtained from a girl aged 5-17 years with multiple sclerosis.

The chain recombines TRBV5-1 with TRBJ1-6, with no clear D. V was cut by 6 bases and J by 7 bases, with 11 bases left in between. Germline CDR1 is SGHRS and CDR2 is YFSETQ. This CDR3 has 13 residues. In nucleotides, the CDR3 is TGCGCCAGCACGATCGATCCGAATTCACCCCTCCACTTT. Amino acid sequence: CASTIDPNSPLHF. The entire variable domain, with the rest obtained from reference TRBV5-1 and TRBJ1-6, is as follows: KAGVTQTPRYLIKTRGQQVTLSCSPISGHRSVSWYQQTPGQGLQFLFEYFSETQRNKGNFPGRFSGRQFSNSRSEMNVSTLELGDSALYLCASTIDPNSPLHFGNGTRLTVT.

This chain uses TRBV20-1 with TRBJ2-5; D remains ambiguous. The better agreement between TRBJ2-7 and the DNA end casts doubt on the J call. The CDR3 totals 12 residues. The germline gives CDR1 DFQATT, CDR2 SNEGSKA (reference sequence). CDR3: CSAPVLLSEQYF. The DNA for the CDR3 is TGCAGTGCCCCAGTACTCTTGAGCGAGCAGTACTTC.

CDR3 sequence reads: CATSRAGVEQFF. The CDR3 DNA reads TGTGCCACCAGCAGAGCGGGGGTTGAGCAGTTCTTC. The chain combines TRBV15 with TRBJ2-1; D may be TRBD2 (6 bases). This CDR3 is built from 12 residues. Trimming removed 1 base from V and 9 bases from J, with 7 bases in between. CDR1 LNHNV and CDR2 YYDKDF come from the germline V gene (reference sequence).

This clonotype was seen more than once but under ten times. The chain uses TRBV15 and TRBJ2-3; D ambiguous. CDR1 and CDR2 (germline): LNHNV, YYDKDF (reference sequence). The V gene lost 3 bases and the J gene lost 6 bases, with 10 bases spanning the gap. CDR3 length: 13 amino acids. CDR3 coding DNA: TGTGCCACCAGCAGGGGATACACGGATACGCAGTATTTT. Its translation is CATSRGYTDTQYF.

This clonotype has more than one count but fewer than ten. The rearrangement joins TRBV6-2 or TRBV6-3 to TRBJ2-7; D might be TRBD2 (5 bases). This CDR3 comprises 14 residues. Germline lookup yields CDR1 MNHEY and CDR2 SVGEGT. V was shortened by 5 bases and J by 7 bases, with 18 bases between the two germline ends. The chain's CDR3 is CASSQGGTLTEQYF. As DNA, the CDR3 is TGTGCCAGCAGTCAAGGAGGTACGCTAACGGAGCAGTACTTC.